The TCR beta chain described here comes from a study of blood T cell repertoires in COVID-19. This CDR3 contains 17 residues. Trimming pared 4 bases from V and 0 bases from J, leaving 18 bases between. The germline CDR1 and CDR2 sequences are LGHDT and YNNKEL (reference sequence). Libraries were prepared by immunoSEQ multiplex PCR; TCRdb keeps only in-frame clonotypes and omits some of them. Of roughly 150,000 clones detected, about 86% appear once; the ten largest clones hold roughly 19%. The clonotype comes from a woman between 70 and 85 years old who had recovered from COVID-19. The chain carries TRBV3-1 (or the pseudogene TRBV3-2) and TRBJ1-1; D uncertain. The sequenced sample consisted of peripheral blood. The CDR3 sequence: CASSLQLMAGLNTEAFF. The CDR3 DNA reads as TGTGCCAGCAGCCTACAACTCATGGCTGGGCTGAACACTGAAGCTTTCTTT.